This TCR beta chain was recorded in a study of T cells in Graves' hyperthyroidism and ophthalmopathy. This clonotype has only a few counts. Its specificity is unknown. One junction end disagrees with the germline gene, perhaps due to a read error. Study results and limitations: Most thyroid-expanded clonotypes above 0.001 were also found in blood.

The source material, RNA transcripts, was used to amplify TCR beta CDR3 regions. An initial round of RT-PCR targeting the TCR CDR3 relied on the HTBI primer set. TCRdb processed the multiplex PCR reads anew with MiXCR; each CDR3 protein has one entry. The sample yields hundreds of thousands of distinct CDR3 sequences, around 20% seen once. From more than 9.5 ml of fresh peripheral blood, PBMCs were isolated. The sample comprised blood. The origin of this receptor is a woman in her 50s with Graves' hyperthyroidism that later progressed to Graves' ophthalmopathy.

In DNA, the CDR3 is TGTGCCAGCAGCTTAGTGGAGGCTGAGGCTTTCTTT. Its translation is CASSLVEAEAFF. The chain employs TRBV7-9 and TRBJ1-1, with D uncertain. CDR3 size: 12 residues. Germline V gene lookup returns CDR1 SEHNR and CDR2 FQNEAQ (reference sequence).